These T cell receptor beta chains were read from a single sample in a study of T and B cells in COVID-19 patients. MiXCR, run by TCRdb on the multiplex PCR reads, gives a single entry per CDR3 protein. Here the sample spans approximately 7,200 distinct CDR3 sequences, around 33% being singletons. Sequencing was carried out using blood. Receptor source: a human donor who had recovered from COVID-19. Both conserved end residues are part of each CDR3. The D gene is left open where the match is weak.

TRBJ2-4 - TRBV6-5 CATPGTLAKNIQYF
TRBJ1-1 - TRBV27 CASSSLMNTEAFF
TRBJ1-4 - TRBV12-3/TRBV12-4 CASSAWGVEKLFF
TRBJ1-1 TRBD1 TRBV6-1 CASRIGQGQGDWDTEAFF
TRBJ2-5 TRBD1 TRBV19 CASSTGQGWYQETQYF
TRBJ2-5 TRBD1 TRBV27 CASSTRTGGVETQYF
TRBJ2-6 TRBD1 TRBV19 CASSRGTGSSGANVLTF
TRBJ2-3 TRBD2 TRBV6-2/TRBV6-3 CASSYAGGHTQYF
TRBJ1-5 - TRBV5-5 CASSVTPVGNQPQHF
TRBJ1-1 TRBD1 TRBV18 CASSPPRGGQGAQNTEAFF
TRBJ2-2 - TRBV10-3 CAIGGQGGFSGELFF
TRBJ2-3 - TRBV12-3/TRBV12-4 CASSLRGEGTDTQYF
TRBJ2-3 - TRBV20-1 CSARGGDGGGTDTQYF
TRBJ1-4 - TRBV5-6 CASSLTRVTNEKLFF
TRBJ1-6 - TRBV19 CASTLTGSGDSPLHF
TRBJ1-2 - TRBV12-3/TRBV12-4 CASKKRESGWRGYTF
TRBJ2-3 - TRBV12-3/TRBV12-4 CASSPLTTDTQYF
TRBJ2-7 TRBD1 TRBV29-1 CSVRQGGRYEQYF
TRBJ2-5 - TRBV13 CASSGPETQYF
TRBJ1-2 TRBD1 TRBV5-6 CASSLQGAQGYTF
TRBJ1-1 - TRBV10-3 CAIAQTGTEAFF
TRBJ1-2 TRBD1 TRBV6-5 CASSRVVTRDSYSF
TRBJ1-1 - TRBV15 CATSRDSLRAFF
TRBJ1-2 TRBD1 TRBV6-1 CAILAPGTVPGYTF
TRBJ2-5 - TRBV5-4 CASSQQGLETQYF
TRBJ2-6 TRBD1 TRBV6-1 CASSEADRPGANVLTF
TRBJ1-1 - TRBV4-2 CASSPGARTGRTEAFF
TRBJ2-4 - TRBV6-5 CASSSPPGGGNIQYF
TRBJ1-2 TRBD1 TRBV7-2 CASSFTGVGYGYTF
TRBJ1-1 - TRBV14 CASSQERGTEAFF
TRBJ1-1 TRBD1 TRBV6-6 CASRQRDRGTEAFF
TRBJ2-1 TRBD1 TRBV7-6 CASSLYRGQGYNEQFF
TRBJ2-1 - TRBV5-4 CASSLVGKNEQFF
TRBJ1-2 - TRBV12-3/TRBV12-4 CASSRTTYGYTF
TRBJ1-4 - TRBV6-6 CASRRDEREKLFF
TRBJ1-2 TRBD1 TRBV12-3/TRBV12-4 CASSFPQGGTGDGYTF
TRBJ2-7 TRBD1 TRBV6-6 CASSDRAYEQYF
TRBJ2-1 - TRBV6-4 CASSEGDRATGNEQFF
TRBJ2-7 - TRBV6-1 CASRESPSKYEQYF
TRBJ2-2 - TRBV5-4 CASSHRAGSGTGELFF
TRBJ1-6 - TRBV6-5 CASNLYNSPLHF
TRBJ1-1 TRBD1 TRBV19 CASSTPPGGTGMNTEAFF
TRBJ2-6 TRBD1 TRBV5-4 CASSQPGQGAPGANVLTF
TRBJ2-3 - TRBV20-1 CSARGVYSTDTQYF
TRBJ2-4 TRBD1 TRBV7-2 CASRLTGGTSKAKNIQYF
TRBJ2-1 TRBD1 TRBV20-1 CSAKTGGRDEQFF
TRBJ2-7 TRBD2 TRBV11-1 CASSQPVGGVPSEQYF
TRBJ1-5 - TRBV6-1 CASSVPGYQPQHF
TRBJ2-1 TRBD1 TRBV6-5 CASRVTRTGSNEQFF
TRBJ2-7 - TRBV5-5 CASSLSPSPYEQYF
TRBJ2-7 TRBD2 TRBV6-1 CASNPGGAYEQYF
TRBJ2-1 - TRBV6-5 CASALGDLSYNEQFF
TRBJ2-5 TRBD2 TRBV18 CASSPTVAGVETQYF
TRBJ1-1 TRBD1 TRBV19 CASWDRGLVTEAFF
TRBJ2-7 - TRBV13 CAISESTLLSYEQYF